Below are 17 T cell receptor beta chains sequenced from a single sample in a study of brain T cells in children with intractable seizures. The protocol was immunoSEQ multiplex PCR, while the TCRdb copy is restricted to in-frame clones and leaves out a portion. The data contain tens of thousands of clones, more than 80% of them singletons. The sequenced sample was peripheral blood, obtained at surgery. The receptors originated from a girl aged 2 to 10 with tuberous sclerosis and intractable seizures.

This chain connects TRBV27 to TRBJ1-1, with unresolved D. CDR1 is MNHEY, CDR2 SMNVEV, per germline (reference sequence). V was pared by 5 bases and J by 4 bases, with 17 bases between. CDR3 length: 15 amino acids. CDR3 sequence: CASSRAGYSSTEAFF. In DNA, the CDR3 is TGTGCCAGCAGTCGGGCGGGGTACTCGAGCACTGAAGCTTTCTTT.

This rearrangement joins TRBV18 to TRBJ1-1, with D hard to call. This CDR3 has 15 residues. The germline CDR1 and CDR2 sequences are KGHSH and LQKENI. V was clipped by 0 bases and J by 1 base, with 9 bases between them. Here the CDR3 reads CASSPPASANTEAFF. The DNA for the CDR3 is TGTGCCAGCTCACCACCGGCATCAGCGAACACTGAAGCTTTCTTT. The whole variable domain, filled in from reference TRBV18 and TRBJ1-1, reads NAGVMQNPRHLVRRRGQEARLRCSPMKGHSHVYWYRQLPEEGLKFMVYLQKENIIDESGMPKERFSAEFPKEGPSILRIQQVVRGDSAAYFCASSPPASANTEAFFGQGTRLTVV.

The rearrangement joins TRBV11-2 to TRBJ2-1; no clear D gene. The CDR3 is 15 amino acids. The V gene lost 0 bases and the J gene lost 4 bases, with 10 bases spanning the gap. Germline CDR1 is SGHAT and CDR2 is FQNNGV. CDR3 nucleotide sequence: TGTGCCAGCAGCTTAGACCTCGCCAAGTACAATGAGCAGTTCTTC. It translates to CASSLDLAKYNEQFF.

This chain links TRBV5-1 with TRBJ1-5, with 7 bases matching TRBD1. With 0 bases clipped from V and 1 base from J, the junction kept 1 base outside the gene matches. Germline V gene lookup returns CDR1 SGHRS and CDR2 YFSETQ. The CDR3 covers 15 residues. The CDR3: CASSLEGASNQPQHF. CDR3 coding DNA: TGCGCCAGCAGCTTGGAGGGGGCGAGCAATCAGCCCCAGCATTTT.

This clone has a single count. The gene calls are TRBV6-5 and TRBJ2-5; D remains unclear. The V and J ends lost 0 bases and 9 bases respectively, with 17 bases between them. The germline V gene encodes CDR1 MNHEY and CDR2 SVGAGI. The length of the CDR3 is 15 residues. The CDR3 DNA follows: TGTGCCAGCAGTTACTCAGGGTTGGGCTTACGGCCCCAGTACTTC. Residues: CASSYSGLGLRPQYF.

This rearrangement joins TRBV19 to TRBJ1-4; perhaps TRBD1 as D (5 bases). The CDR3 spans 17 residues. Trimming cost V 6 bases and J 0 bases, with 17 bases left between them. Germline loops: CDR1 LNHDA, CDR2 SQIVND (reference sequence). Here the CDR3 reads CASSPDIQIPTNEKLFF. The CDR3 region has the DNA TGTGCCAGTAGCCCGGACATCCAGATCCCAACTAATGAAAAACTGTTTTTT. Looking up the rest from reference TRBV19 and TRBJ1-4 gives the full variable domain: DGGITQSPKYLFRKEGQNVTLSCEQNLNHDAMYWYRQDPGQGLRLIYYSQIVNDFQKGDIAEGYSVSREKKESFPLTVTSAQKNPTAFYLCASSPDIQIPTNEKLFFGSGTQLSVL.

CDR3 nucleotide sequence: TGTGCCAGCTCACCTACGCGGGACAGCTATGGCTACACCTTC. It encodes CASSPTRDSYGYTF. The V call is TRBV18, the J call TRBJ1-2; 7 nucleotides align to TRBD1. The V gene's germline CDR1 is KGHSH and CDR2 LQKENI. Trimming removed 3 bases from V and 4 bases from J; junction bases left unmatched: 5. The CDR3 is made up of 14 amino acids.

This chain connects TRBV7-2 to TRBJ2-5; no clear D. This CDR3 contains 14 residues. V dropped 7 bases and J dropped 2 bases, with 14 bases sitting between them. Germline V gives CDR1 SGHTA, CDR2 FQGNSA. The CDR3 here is CASNNPGPQETQYF. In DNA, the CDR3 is TGTGCCAGCAACAACCCCGGGCCACAAGAGACCCAGTACTTC.

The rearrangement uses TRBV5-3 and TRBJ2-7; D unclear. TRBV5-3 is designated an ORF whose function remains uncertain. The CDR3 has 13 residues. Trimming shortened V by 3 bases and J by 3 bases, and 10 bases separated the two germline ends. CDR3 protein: CARSSGTLYEQYV. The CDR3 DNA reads TGTGCCAGAAGCTCCGGAACCCTCTACGAGCAGTACGTC.

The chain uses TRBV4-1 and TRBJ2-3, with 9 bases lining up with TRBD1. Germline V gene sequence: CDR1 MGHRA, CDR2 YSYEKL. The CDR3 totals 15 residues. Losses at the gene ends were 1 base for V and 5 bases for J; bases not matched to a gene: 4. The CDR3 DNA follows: TGCGCCAGCAGCCAAGGGACAGGGGTTGGAGATACGCAGTATTTT. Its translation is CASSQGTGVGDTQYF.

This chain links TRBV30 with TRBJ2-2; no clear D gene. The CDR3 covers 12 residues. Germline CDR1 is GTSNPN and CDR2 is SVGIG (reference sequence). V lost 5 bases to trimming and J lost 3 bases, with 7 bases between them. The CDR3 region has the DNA TGTGCCTGGGTTATTGACACCGGGGAGCTGTTTTTT. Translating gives CAWVIDTGELFF.

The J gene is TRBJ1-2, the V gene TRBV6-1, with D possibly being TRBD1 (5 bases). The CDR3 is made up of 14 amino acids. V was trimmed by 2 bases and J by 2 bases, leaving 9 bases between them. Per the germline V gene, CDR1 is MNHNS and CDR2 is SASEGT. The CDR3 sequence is CASSEWEGNYGYTF. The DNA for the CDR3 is TGTGCCAGCAGTGAATGGGAGGGGAACTATGGCTACACCTTC.

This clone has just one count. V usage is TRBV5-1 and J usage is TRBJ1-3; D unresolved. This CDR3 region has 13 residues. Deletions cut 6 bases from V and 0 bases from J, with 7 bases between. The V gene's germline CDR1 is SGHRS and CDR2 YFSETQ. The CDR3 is CASNEDSGNTIYF. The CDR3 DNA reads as TGCGCCAGCAATGAAGACTCTGGAAACACCATATATTTT. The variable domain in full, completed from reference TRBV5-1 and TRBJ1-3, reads KAGVTQTPRYLIKTRGQQVTLSCSPISGHRSVSWYQQTPGQGLQFLFEYFSETQRNKGNFPGRFSGRQFSNSRSEMNVSTLELGDSALYLCASNEDSGNTIYFGEGSWLTVV.

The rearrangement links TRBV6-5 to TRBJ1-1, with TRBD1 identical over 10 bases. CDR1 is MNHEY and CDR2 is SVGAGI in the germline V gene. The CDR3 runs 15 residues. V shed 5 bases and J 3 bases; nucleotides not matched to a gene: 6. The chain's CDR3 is CASSPRTGGYTEAFF. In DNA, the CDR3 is TGTGCCAGCAGTCCGAGGACAGGGGGGTACACTGAAGCTTTCTTT.

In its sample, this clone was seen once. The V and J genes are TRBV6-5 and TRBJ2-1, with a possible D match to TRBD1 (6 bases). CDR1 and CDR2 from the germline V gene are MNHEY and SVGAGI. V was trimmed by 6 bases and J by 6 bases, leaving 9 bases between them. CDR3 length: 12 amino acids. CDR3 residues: CASRQGFNEQFF. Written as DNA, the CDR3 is TGTGCCAGCAGACAGGGTTTCAATGAGCAGTTCTTC.

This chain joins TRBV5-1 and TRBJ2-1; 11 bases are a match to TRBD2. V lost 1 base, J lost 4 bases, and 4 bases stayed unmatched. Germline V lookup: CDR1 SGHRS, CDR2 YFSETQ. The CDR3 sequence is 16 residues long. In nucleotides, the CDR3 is TGCGCCAGCAGCTTGAGACTAGCGGGGTTTTACAATGAGCAGTTCTTC. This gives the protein CASSLRLAGFYNEQFF. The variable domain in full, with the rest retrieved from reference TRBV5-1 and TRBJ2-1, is KAGVTQTPRYLIKTRGQQVTLSCSPISGHRSVSWYQQTPGQGLQFLFEYFSETQRNKGNFPGRFSGRQFSNSRSEMNVSTLELGDSALYLCASSLRLAGFYNEQFFGPGTRLTVL.

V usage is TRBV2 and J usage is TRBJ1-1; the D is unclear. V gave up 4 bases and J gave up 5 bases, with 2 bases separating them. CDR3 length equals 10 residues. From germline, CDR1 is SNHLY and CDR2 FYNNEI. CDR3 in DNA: TGTGCCAGCAGTGTTACTGAAGCTTTCTTT. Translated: CASSVTEAFF.